What follows are 10 T cell receptor beta chains derived from one specimen sequenced in a study of cytomegalovirus exposure and HLA in healthy donors. The PCR contained 60 Vbeta and 13 Jbeta primers. The repertoire was sequenced with immunoSEQ multiplex PCR; TCRdb's copy has only in-frame clones and lacks some. Of 90,000 to 130,000 clones in the sample, almost 70% were seen once. Sequenced input: PBMCs. These receptors all stem from a young man in good health and CMV-seropositive.

This CDR3 is CASQGASYNEQFF. Here the CDR3 DNA reads TGTGCCAGCCAGGGGGCCTCCTACAATGAGCAGTTCTTC. The V and J genes are TRBV6-6 and TRBJ2-1; 8 positions agree with TRBD1. The CDR3 loop spans 13 amino acids. Germline V gene data show CDR1 as MNHNY and CDR2 as SVGAGI (reference sequence). After removal of 8 bases from V and 0 bases from J, the junction contained 0 bases not matched to a gene.

V gene TRBV28 combines with J gene TRBJ1-1; D uncertain. Trimming removed 7 bases from V and 1 base from J, with 13 bases in between. This CDR3 comprises 14 residues. Germline CDR1 reads MDHEN; CDR2 reads SYDVKM. The CDR3 protein is CASIPPGRNTEAFF. CDR3 sequence (DNA): TGTGCCAGCATTCCACCAGGTCGGAACACTGAAGCTTTCTTT.

The V and J genes are TRBV13 and TRBJ2-5, with 7 bases matching TRBD1. This CDR3 has 15 amino acids. Per the germline V gene, CDR1 is PRHDT and CDR2 is FYEKMQ (reference sequence). J lost 7 bases, V lost 0 bases, and 8 bases had no gene match. CDR3 region: CASSLGQGSSRTQYF. The CDR3 DNA sequence: TGTGCCAGCAGCTTAGGACAGGGGTCCTCAAGGACCCAGTACTTC.

The chain combines TRBV5-8 with TRBJ1-2; D unresolved. Trimming stripped 1 base from V and 5 bases from J, with 12 bases between. This CDR3 comprises 14 residues. The germline V gene encodes CDR1 SGHTS and CDR2 YDEGEE. CDR3 protein: CASSLRGVGYGYTF. CDR3 nucleotide sequence: TGTGCCAGCAGCTTGAGAGGCGTCGGGTATGGCTACACCTTC.

This rearrangement joins TRBV7-2 to TRBJ1-4; 9 bases match TRBD1. Losses at the gene ends were 5 bases for V and 8 bases for J; bases not matched to a gene: 9. The CDR3 spans 15 residues. Germline CDR1 is SGHTA and CDR2 is FQGNSA. The CDR3 loop reads CASSVQGAPREKLFF. The CDR3 DNA follows: TGTGCCAGCAGCGTACAGGGGGCGCCTAGGGAAAAACTGTTTTTT.

This clone has just a few counts. This chain joins TRBV19 and TRBJ2-3; D might be TRBD2 (6 bases). The germline CDR1 and CDR2 sequences are LNHDA and SQIVND (reference sequence). Trimming cost V 3 bases and J 4 bases, with 14 bases left between them. This CDR3 is built from 15 residues. CDR3: CASSIGRLLPDTQYF. The CDR3 DNA follows: TGTGCCAGTAGTATCGGGAGACTCCTGCCAGATACGCAGTATTTT. The complete variable domain, with remaining parts taken from reference TRBV19 and TRBJ2-3, reads DGGITQSPKYLFRKEGQNVTLSCEQNLNHDAMYWYRQDPGQGLRLIYYSQIVNDFQKGDIAEGYSVSREKKESFPLTVTSAQKNPTAFYLCASSIGRLLPDTQYFGPGTRLTVL.

The rearrangement uses TRBV7-9 and TRBJ1-1; 7 bases are a match to TRBD1. V lost 3 bases to trimming and J lost 12 bases; unmatched junction nucleotides: 10. The CDR3 consists of 13 residues. Germline CDR1 is SEHNR and CDR2 is FQNEAQ (reference sequence). The CDR3 spells CASSFSDRVQTFF. The CDR3 DNA reads TGTGCCAGCAGCTTCTCCGACAGGGTTCAGACTTTCTTT.

The chain has TRBV4-1 and TRBJ1-1, with a possible D match to TRBD1 (6 bases). Germline V gene lookup returns CDR1 MGHRA and CDR2 YSYEKL. Trimming took off 1 base at V and 3 bases at J, with 12 bases between the two ends. The CDR3 runs 15 residues. This chain's CDR3 is CASSQVPGVDTEAFF. CDR3 nucleotide sequence: TGCGCCAGCAGCCAAGTCCCAGGGGTGGACACTGAAGCTTTCTTT.

There are a few counts of this clone. The chain is built from TRBV19 and TRBJ1-5; D not resolved. Trimming took 5 bases from V and 0 from J, leaving 14 bases between them. Looked up from germline, CDR1 is LNHDA and CDR2 is SQIVND (reference sequence). The CDR3 has 16 residues. CDR3 residues: CASSPRQGNSNQPQHF. The CDR3, as DNA: TGTGCCAGTAGTCCTCGACAAGGTAATAGCAATCAGCCCCAGCATTTT. Variable domain in full (rest from reference TRBV19 and TRBJ1-5): DGGITQSPKYLFRKEGQNVTLSCEQNLNHDAMYWYRQDPGQGLRLIYYSQIVNDFQKGDIAEGYSVSREKKESFPLTVTSAQKNPTAFYLCASSPRQGNSNQPQHFGDGTRLSIL.

This rearrangement joins TRBV9 to TRBJ2-1, with 8 positions matching TRBD2. This CDR3 has 19 amino acids. J gave up 8 bases and V 0 bases, and 19 bases lay outside the gene matches. Looked up from germline, CDR1 is SGDLS and CDR2 is YYNGEE. The CDR3 is CASSVGLRGDGRVIDEQFF. DNA for the CDR3: TGTGCCAGCAGCGTAGGTTTGCGTGGGGACGGGAGGGTTATCGATGAGCAGTTCTTC.